This is a list of T cell receptor beta chains from one sample in a study of T-cell reconstitution after alpha-beta-depleted transplantation in children. TCRdb re-analysed the PCR reads in MiXCR, keeping a single row per CDR3 protein. The sample records over 100,000 distinct CDR3 sequences, 10% being singletons. The specimen was PBMCs, collected before TCRalphabeta/CD19-depleted stem cell transplant. These receptors were taken from a boy aged 2-9 years with acute lymphoblastic leukemia, due to receive a stem cell transplant. Both conserved end residues are part of each CDR3.

v_gene	j_gene	len	CDR3aa
TRBV20-1	TRBJ1-1	14	CSAALTGRDTEAFF
TRBV20-1	TRBJ2-3	16	CSARDRPLGGTDTQYF
TRBV7-8	TRBJ2-2	14	CASSLLRDTGELFF
TRBV3-1	TRBJ1-1	14	CASSRGTGNTEAFF
TRBV29-1	TRBJ1-2	14	CSVPDRGVDYGYTF
TRBV27	TRBJ2-1	12	CASSRTGFEQFF
TRBV15	TRBJ1-5	15	CATGAGGVGNQPQHF
TRBV28	TRBJ2-5	14	CASSLSIGRETQYF
TRBV29-1	TRBJ2-2	13	CSGSQGFLGELFF
TRBV3-1	TRBJ2-6	19	CASSQEVRMLGSGANVLTF
TRBV29-1	TRBJ1-6	11	CSVEDPNGIHF
TRBV7-6	TRBJ1-1	14	CASSTTGQNTEAFF
TRBV20-1	TRBJ2-7	13	CSAPSGSLNEQYF
TRBV18	TRBJ2-5	12	CASSPGSETQYF
TRBV3-1	TRBJ1-2	15	CASSQRQSRNYGYTF
TRBV12-3/TRBV12-4	TRBJ2-1	11	CASSNYNEQFF
TRBV20-1	TRBJ2-3	12	CSVAGKADTQYF
TRBV4-1	TRBJ2-3	18	CASSQKGVTGQGADTQYF
TRBV12-3/TRBV12-4	TRBJ2-3	14	CASRVGPSTDTQYF
TRBV20-1	TRBJ2-7	13	CSASRTGSYEQYF
TRBV12-3/TRBV12-4	TRBJ2-3	14	CASRTGASTDTQYF
TRBV28	TRBJ1-4	17	CASRPRDKLATNEKLFF
TRBV7-9	TRBJ2-1	14	CASTTNEDRGEQFF
TRBV12-3/TRBV12-4	TRBJ2-1	14	CASSYSGVGNEQFF
TRBV5-5	TRBJ1-6	14	CASAIQGASSPLHF
TRBV7-2	TRBJ1-6	13	CASNYRANSPLHF
TRBV12-3/TRBV12-4	TRBJ2-5	17	CASSLRVLAGEVQTQYF
TRBV15	TRBJ2-4	12	CATSRDGTQQYF
TRBV7-2	TRBJ2-1	15	CASTQGGLALHEQFF
TRBV6-5	TRBJ2-3	15	CASSSTRPYTDTQYF
TRBV19	TRBJ2-1	17	CASSISLDSGIYNEQFF
TRBV12-3/TRBV12-4	TRBJ1-1	14	CASSLAAANTEAFF
TRBV6-1	TRBJ2-3	16	CASSEGGQGMADTQYF
TRBV7-2	TRBJ2-1	14	CASSAGTFYNEQFF
TRBV24-1	TRBJ2-5	9	CATIRTQYF
TRBV6-5	TRBJ1-1	13	CASSRGGDTEAFF
TRBV5-1	TRBJ2-1	16	CASSLGLAGGLYEQFF
TRBV28	TRBJ2-5	16	CASSFSGQGIQETQYF
TRBV3-1	TRBJ1-1	15	CASSARGATNTEAFF
TRBV7-8	TRBJ2-1	19	CASSLVHGSQSPKYNEQFF